The present T cell receptor (beta chain) was sequenced within a study of blood T cell repertoires in COVID-19. Study-level information: The samples span acute and convalescent COVID-19 from the United States, Italy and Spain. PBMCs, B-cell-depleted T cells, or T cells were the source of the cDNA or gDNA that made up the material.

Germline V gene lookup returns CDR1 ENHRY and CDR2 SYGVKD. The germline V and J ends were trimmed by 7 bases and 2 bases, with 11 bases remaining between them. The length of the CDR3 is 13 residues. This clone was found a few times. Assay used: immunoSEQ multiplex PCR; TCRdb lists only in-frame clones, some missing. The sample records 120,000 or so clones, around 86% being singletons. The specimen was peripheral blood. The TCR sequence derives from a woman older than 75 with acute or convalescent COVID-19. J is TRBJ1-2 and V is TRBV10-3, with D unresolved. CDR3 in DNA: TGTGCCATCATGGGTGGAGAGAACTATGGCTACACCTTC. Translated: CAIMGGENYGYTF.